The clone carrying this TCR beta chain has just a few counts. The data were taken from a study of blood T cell repertoires in COVID-19. Study at large: From the United States, Italy and Spain came samples of acute and convalescent COVID-19. In each case, the material was cDNA or gDNA derived from T cells, B-cell-depleted T cells, or PBMCs.

Per the authors' pipeline: Quantification of nucleated cells was approximated via reference gene primer amplification. Sequencing was performed with immunoSEQ multiplex PCR; in TCRdb, only in-frame clones are kept and a portion is missing. The V and J calls and clone size were taken over from that table, and D and trimming were inferred from the DNA. The sample includes 70,000 or so clones, about three quarters seen only once; the top ten take under 30%. The V and J ends lost 3 bases and 0 bases respectively, with 5 bases between them. This CDR3 has 13 residues. The clonotype comes from a human donor in a cohort sampled during active COVID-19. What was sequenced was peripheral blood. The gene calls are TRBV12-3 or TRBV12-4 and TRBJ2-5; D is uncertain. This chain's CDR3 is CASSLSNQETQYF. Written as DNA, the CDR3 is TGTGCCAGCAGTTTGTCCAACCAAGAGACCCAGTACTTC.